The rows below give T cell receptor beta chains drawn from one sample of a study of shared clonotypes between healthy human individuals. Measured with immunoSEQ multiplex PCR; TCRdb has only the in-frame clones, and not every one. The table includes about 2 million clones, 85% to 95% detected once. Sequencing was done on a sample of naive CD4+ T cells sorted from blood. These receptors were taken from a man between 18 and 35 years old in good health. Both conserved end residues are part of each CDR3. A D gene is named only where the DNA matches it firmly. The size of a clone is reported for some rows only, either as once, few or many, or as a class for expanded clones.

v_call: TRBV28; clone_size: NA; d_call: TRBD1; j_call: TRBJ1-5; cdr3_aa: CASSLLDRDNQPQHF; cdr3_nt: TGTGCCAGCAGTTTGTTGGACAGGGATAATCAGCCCCAGCATTTT
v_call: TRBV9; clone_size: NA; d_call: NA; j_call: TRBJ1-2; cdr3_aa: CASSVGSGGAYGYTF; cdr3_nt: TGTGCCAGCAGCGTAGGGAGCGGGGGAGCGTATGGCTACACCTTC
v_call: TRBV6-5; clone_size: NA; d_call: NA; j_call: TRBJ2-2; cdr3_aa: CASSSRSLPGELFF; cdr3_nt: TGTGCCAGCAGCTCCAGATCCCTTCCCGGGGAGCTGTTTTTT
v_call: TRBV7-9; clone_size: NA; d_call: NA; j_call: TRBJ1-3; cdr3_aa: CASSLAPGQTTSSGNTIYF; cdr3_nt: TGTGCCAGCAGCTTAGCCCCGGGACAAACTACGAGCTCTGGAAACACCATATATTTT
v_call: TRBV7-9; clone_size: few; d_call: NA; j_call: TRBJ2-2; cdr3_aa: CASSFANPYTGELFF; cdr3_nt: TGTGCCAGCAGCTTCGCGAACCCTTACACCGGGGAGCTGTTTTTT
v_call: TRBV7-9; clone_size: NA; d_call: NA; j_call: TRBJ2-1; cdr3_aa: CASSWAQRNEQFF; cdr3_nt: TGTGCCAGCAGCTGGGCCCAGCGGAATGAGCAGTTCTTC
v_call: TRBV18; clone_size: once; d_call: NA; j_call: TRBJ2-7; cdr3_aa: CASSPGILSYEQYF; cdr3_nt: TGTGCCAGCTCACCAGGGATACTCTCCTACGAGCAGTACTTC
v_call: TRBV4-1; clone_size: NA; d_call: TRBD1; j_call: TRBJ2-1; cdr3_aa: CASSQPLDRGQDEQFF; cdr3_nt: TGCGCCAGCAGCCAACCCTTGGACAGGGGGCAGGATGAGCAGTTCTTC
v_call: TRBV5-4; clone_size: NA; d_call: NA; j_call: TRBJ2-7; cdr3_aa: CASSFPEGGEQYF; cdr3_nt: TGTGCCAGCAGCTTTCCCGAGGGGGGCGAGCAGTACTTC
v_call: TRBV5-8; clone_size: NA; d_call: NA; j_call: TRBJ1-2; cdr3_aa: CASSFVKGPPSHYGYTF; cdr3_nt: TGTGCCAGCAGCTTCGTAAAGGGTCCCCCAAGTCACTATGGCTACACCTTC
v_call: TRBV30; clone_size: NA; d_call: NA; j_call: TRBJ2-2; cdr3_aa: CAWSGAGELFF; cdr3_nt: TGTGCCTGGAGTGGAGCCGGGGAGCTGTTTTTT
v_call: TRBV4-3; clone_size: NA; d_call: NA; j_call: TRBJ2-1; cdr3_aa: CASSQEWGDHEQFF; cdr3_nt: TGCGCCAGCAGCCAAGAGTGGGGGGATCATGAGCAGTTCTTC
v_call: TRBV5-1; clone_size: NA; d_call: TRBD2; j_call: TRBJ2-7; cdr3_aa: CASSPGTSIHEQYF; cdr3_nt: TGCGCCAGCAGCCCAGGGACTAGCATCCACGAGCAGTACTTC
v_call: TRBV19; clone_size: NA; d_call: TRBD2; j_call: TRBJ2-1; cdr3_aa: CASSIGALAGANEQFF; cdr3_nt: TGTGCCAGTAGCATAGGAGCACTAGCGGGGGCCAATGAGCAGTTCTTC
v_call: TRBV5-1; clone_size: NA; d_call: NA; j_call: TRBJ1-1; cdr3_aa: CASSSGSKKNTEAFF; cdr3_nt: TGCGCCAGCAGCTCAGGAAGTAAAAAGAACACTGAAGCTTTCTTT